This TCR beta chain emerged from a study of cytomegalovirus exposure and HLA in healthy donors. Whole-study findings and limits: Some V segments (TRBV6-2 and TRBV6-3 among them) were excluded as indistinguishable. Trimming of TCR beta V- and J-genes showed a link, identified in a later analysis, to a missense DCLRE1C variant.

Germline assignment: CDR1 MNHNS and CDR2 SASEGT. Trimming took 8 bases from V and 8 from J; bases not matched to a gene: 4. This CDR3 region has 14 residues. A multiplex PCR was run with 60 Vbeta primers and 13 Jbeta primers. The authors' processing: An analysis performed later counted about 80 million unique TCR beta chains (approximately 11 million of them shared). This table comes from immunoSEQ multiplex PCR, and its TCRdb copy is limited to in-frame clones, with some not included. Clonal size and the V and J genes are those of that table, whereas D and trimming came from the DNA. Among roughly 80,000 clones listed, over 60% were seen once. Concerning this clone: As yet, its antigen is unknown.

This TCR derives from a male donor in good health and CMV-seropositive. The chain links TRBV6-1 to TRBJ2-2; 14 bases are shared with TRBD2. Source material: PBMCs. This CDR3 is CASRTSGGLGELFF. The CDR3 DNA is TGTGCCAGCCGGACTAGCGGGGGGTTAGGGGAGCTGTTTTTT.